The rows below give T cell receptor beta chains drawn from one sample of a study of metastatic and nonmetastatic thyroid tumors. TCRdb used MiXCR to call clones anew from the PCR reads. The sample carries 80,000 to 85,000 clones, approximately 12% recorded once. Material: tumor tissue. These receptors originate from a female donor with papillary thyroid cancer or a benign thyroid nodule (not recorded which). Some clones in this sample may be carry-over from other donors' samples. Each CDR3 is given with its conserved first and last residue. The D gene is left open where the match is weak. Size is omitted from some rows. Given values are once, few, many or a class for expanded clones.

abundance,d_gene,j_gene,v_gene,CDR3aa,CDR3nt
many,-,TRBJ1-4,TRBV2,CASSAPGVSEKLFF,TGTGCCAGCAGCGCCCCAGGAGTTAGTGAGAAACTGTTTTTT
many,-,TRBJ1-1,TRBV19,CASSIGVAEAFF,TGTGCCAGTTCTATTGGAGTCGCTGAAGCTTTCTTT
many,TRBD2,TRBJ2-2,TRBV19,CASRIGGLANTGELFF,TGTGCCAGTAGGATCGGGGGACTAGCGAACACCGGGGAGCTGTTTTTT
-,TRBD1,TRBJ1-2,TRBV24-1,CATSTRTGDFGYTF,TGTGCCACCAGTACGAGGACAGGGGATTTTGGCTACACCTTC
-,-,TRBJ2-3,TRBV15,CATSSLRVWTDTQYF,TGTGCCACCAGCAGCCTTAGAGTGTGGACAGATACGCAGTATTTT
-,-,TRBJ2-3,TRBV6-2/TRBV6-3,CASRKDQLAGITDTQYF,TGTGCCAGCAGGAAGGACCAACTAGCCGGGATCACAGATACGCAGTATTTT
many,TRBD1,TRBJ1-1,TRBV19,CASGPGGGLNTEAFF,TGTGCCAGTGGACCAGGGGGGGGTCTGAACACTGAAGCTTTCTTT
many,TRBD1,TRBJ1-1,TRBV5-1,CASSLVGTGNTEAFF,TGCGCCAGCAGCTTGGTTGGGACAGGGAACACTGAAGCTTTCTTT
once,-,TRBJ2-6,TRBV7-8,CASSRGGSGANVLTF,TGTGCCAGCTCCCGAGGAGGCTCTGGGGCCAACGTCCTGACTTTC
many,TRBD2,TRBJ2-3,TRBV6-1,CASSPASGGTDTQYF,TGTGCCAGCAGTCCCGCTAGCGGCGGCACAGATACGCAGTATTTT
-,TRBD2,TRBJ2-3,TRBV28,CASSFAGGPGCTQYF,TGTGCCAGCAGTTTCGCGGGAGGGCCGGGGTGTACGCAGTATTTT
-,-,TRBJ2-7,TRBV6-1,CASNMPGVSSNEQYF,TGTGCCAGCAACATGCCTGGGGTAAGCTCAAACGAGCAGTACTTC
many,-,TRBJ1-2,TRBV2,CASSEYGGYTF,TGTGCCAGCAGTGAATATGGAGGCTACACCTTC
many,-,TRBJ2-7,TRBV4-1,CASSRPAGTSYEQYF,TGCGCCAGCAGCCGCCCCGCCGGGACAAGCTACGAGCAGTACTTC